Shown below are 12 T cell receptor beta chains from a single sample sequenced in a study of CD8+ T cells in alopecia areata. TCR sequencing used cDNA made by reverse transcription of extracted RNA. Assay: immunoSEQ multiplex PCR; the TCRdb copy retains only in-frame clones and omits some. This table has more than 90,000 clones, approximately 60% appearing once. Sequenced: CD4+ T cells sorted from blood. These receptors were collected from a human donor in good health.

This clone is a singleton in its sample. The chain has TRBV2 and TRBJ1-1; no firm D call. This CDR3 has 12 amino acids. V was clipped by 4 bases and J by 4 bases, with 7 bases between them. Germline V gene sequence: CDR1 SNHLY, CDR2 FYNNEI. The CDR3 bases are TGTGCCAGCAGTGTAGAGAGCACTGAAGCTTTCTTT. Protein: CASSVESTEAFF.

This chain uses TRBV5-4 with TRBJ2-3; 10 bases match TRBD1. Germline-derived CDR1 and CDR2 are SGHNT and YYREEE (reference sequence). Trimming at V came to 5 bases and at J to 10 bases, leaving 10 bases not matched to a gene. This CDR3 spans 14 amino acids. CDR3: CASRRTGTGEAQYF. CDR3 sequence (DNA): TGTGCCAGCAGGCGTACCGGGACAGGGGAAGCGCAGTATTTT.

The CDR3 sequence: CASSSPGGRRNEQFF. The CDR3 nucleotides read TGTGCCAGCAGCTCCCCAGGCGGTAGGCGCAATGAGCAGTTCTTC. The chain joins TRBV7-8 to TRBJ2-1; D unclear. V was shortened by 4 bases and J by 6 bases, with 16 bases between the two germline ends. The CDR3 is made up of 15 amino acids. CDR1 is SGHVS, CDR2 FQNEAQ, per germline. Based on the CDR3 plus reference TRBV7-8 and TRBJ2-1, the full variable domain is GAGVSQSPRYKVAKRGQDVALRCDPISGHVSLFWYQQALGQGPEFLTYFQNEAQLDKSGLPSDRFFAERPEGSVSTLKIQRTQQEDSAVYLCASSSPGGRRNEQFFGPGTRLTVL.

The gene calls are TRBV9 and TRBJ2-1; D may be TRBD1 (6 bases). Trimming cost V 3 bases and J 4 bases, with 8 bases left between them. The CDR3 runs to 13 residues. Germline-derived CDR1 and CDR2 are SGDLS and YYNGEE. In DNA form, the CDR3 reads TGTGCCAGCAGCGCGACAGGATACAATGAGCAGTTCTTC. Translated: CASSATGYNEQFF.

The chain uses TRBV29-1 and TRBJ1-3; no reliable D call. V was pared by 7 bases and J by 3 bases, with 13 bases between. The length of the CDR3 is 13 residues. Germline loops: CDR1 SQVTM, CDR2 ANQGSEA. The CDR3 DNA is TGCAGCGCGATGATAGAGATTGGAAACACCATATATTTT. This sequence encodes CSAMIEIGNTIYF.

This CDR3 reads CASSLGGRSSNQPQHF. The CDR3 DNA follows: TGTGCCAGCAGCTTAGGGGGCAGGAGTAGCAATCAGCCCCAGCATTTT. The chain has TRBV7-3 and TRBJ1-5, with D possibly TRBD1 on 6 matching bases. V shed 2 bases and J shed 0 bases, with 11 bases lying between them. The CDR3 totals 16 residues. Germline CDR1 reads SGHTA; CDR2 reads FQGTGA.

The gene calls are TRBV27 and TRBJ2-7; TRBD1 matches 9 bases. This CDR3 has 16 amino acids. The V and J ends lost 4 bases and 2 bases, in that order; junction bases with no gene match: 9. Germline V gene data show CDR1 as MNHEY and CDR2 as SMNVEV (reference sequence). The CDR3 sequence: CASSSQTGGNPYEQYF. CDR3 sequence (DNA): TGTGCCAGCAGTTCCCAGACAGGGGGGAATCCCTACGAGCAGTACTTC.

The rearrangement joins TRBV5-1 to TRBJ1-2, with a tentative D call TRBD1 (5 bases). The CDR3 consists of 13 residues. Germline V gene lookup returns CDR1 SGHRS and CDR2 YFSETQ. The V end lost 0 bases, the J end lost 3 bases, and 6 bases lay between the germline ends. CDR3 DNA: TGCGCCAGCAGCTTGGGCAGGGACTATGGCTACACCTTC. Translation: CASSLGRDYGYTF.

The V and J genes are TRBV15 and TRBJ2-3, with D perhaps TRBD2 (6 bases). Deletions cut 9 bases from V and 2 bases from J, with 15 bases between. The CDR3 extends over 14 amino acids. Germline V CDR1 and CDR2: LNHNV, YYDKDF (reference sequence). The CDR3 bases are TGTGCCACATCTTTTAGCGGACACACAGATACGCAGTATTTT. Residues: CATSFSGHTDTQYF.

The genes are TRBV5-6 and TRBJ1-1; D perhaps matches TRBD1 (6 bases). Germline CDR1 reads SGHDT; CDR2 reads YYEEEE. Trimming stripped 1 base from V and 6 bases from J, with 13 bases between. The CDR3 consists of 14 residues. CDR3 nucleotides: TGTGCCAGCAGCTTGCGACAGGCGAGGGCTGAAGCTTTCTTT. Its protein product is CASSLRQARAEAFF.

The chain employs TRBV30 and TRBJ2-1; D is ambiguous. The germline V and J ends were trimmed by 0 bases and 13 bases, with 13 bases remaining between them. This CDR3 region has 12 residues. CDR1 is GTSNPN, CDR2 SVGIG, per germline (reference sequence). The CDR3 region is CAWSVLLGEQFF. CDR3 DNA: TGTGCCTGGAGTGTACTTCTAGGTGAACAGTTCTTC.

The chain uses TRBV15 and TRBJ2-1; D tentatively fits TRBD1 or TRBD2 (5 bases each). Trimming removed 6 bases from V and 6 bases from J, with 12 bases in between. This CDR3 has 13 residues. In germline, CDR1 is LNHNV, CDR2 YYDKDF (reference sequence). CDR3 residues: CATSSTGTNEQFF. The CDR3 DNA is TGTGCCACCAGTAGCACGGGGACCAATGAGCAGTTCTTC.